These 23 T cell receptor beta chains share one sample of origin, sequenced in a study of cytomegalovirus exposure and HLA in healthy donors. Sequencing was performed with immunoSEQ multiplex PCR; in TCRdb, only in-frame clones are kept and a portion is missing. In the table there are tens of thousands of clones, approximately 96% of which are singletons. The sequencing input was PBMCs. Receptors originate from a man between 18 and 29 years old in good health and CMV-seropositive.

The V gene is TRBV18, the J gene TRBJ2-7; 8 bases are a match to TRBD1. Germline V CDR1 and CDR2: KGHSH, LQKENI. Trimming removed 5 bases from V and 6 bases from J; junction bases left unmatched: 15. This CDR3 region has 16 residues. For the CDR3, the DNA is TGTGCCAGCTCATCTATCTCCCAGGGGGCGCTTGGCGAGCAGTACTTC. Protein product: CASSSISQGALGEQYF.

The chain recombines TRBV7-6 with TRBJ1-4, with D possibly matching TRBD1 (6 bases). The ends were cut back, 5 bases at V and 10 bases at J, with 23 bases in the middle. The CDR3 consists of 16 residues. Germline CDR1 is SGHVS and CDR2 is FNYEAQ. The CDR3 loop reads CASSLTGTLGYGKLFF. DNA of the CDR3: TGTGCCAGCAGCCTCACCGGGACACTGGGTTACGGAAAACTGTTTTTT.

The chain combines TRBV5-4 with TRBJ1-1; TRBD1 is a possible D gene (5 bases). The germline V gene has CDR1 SGHNT and CDR2 YYREEE (reference sequence). The CDR3 has 13 residues. The V gene lost 4 bases and the J gene lost 1 base, with 8 bases spanning the gap. CDR3 DNA sequence: TGTGCCAGCAGCGGTAGGGGGAACACTGAAGCTTTCTTT. Protein sequence: CASSGRGNTEAFF.

This rearrangement joins TRBV6-5 to TRBJ2-5; D perhaps matches TRBD2 (5 bases). V shed 3 bases and J shed 0 bases, with 11 bases lying between them. The CDR3 is 15 residues long. The V gene's germline CDR1 is MNHEY and CDR2 SVGAGI. CDR3 amino acids: CASSYRRGDQETQYF. CDR3 coding DNA: TGTGCCAGCAGTTATCGCCGGGGAGACCAAGAGACCCAGTACTTC.

The chain is built from TRBV13 and TRBJ2-5; tentatively, D is TRBD1 (6 bases). Germline V gene lookup returns CDR1 PRHDT and CDR2 FYEKMQ (reference sequence). V shed 1 base and J shed 5 bases, with 17 bases lying between them. The length of the CDR3 is 16 residues. Here the CDR3 reads CASSLETAWQGETQYF. In nucleotides, the CDR3 is TGTGCCAGCAGCTTAGAAACCGCTTGGCAGGGGGAGACCCAGTACTTC.

The chain couples TRBV11-2 to TRBJ1-1; no clear D gene. The CDR3 has 11 residues. Germline V gene sequence: CDR1 SGHAT, CDR2 FQNNGV. V was clipped by 1 base and J by 8 bases, with 5 bases between them. The CDR3 protein is CASSLGGEAFF. CDR3 DNA sequence: TGTGCCAGCAGCTTAGGAGGGGAAGCTTTCTTT.

This clone was observed a few times. V usage is TRBV6-5 and J usage is TRBJ1-2; no definite D call. CDR3 length: 12 residues. Trimming took off 5 bases at V and 3 bases at J, with 7 bases between the two ends. Germline V gives CDR1 MNHEY, CDR2 SVGAGI. The CDR3 spells CASSKTYYGYTF. In DNA, the CDR3 is TGTGCCAGCAGTAAAACTTACTATGGCTACACCTTC.

This chain uses TRBV2 with TRBJ1-1, with unresolved D. CDR3 length equals 15 residues. Germline V gene lookup returns CDR1 SNHLY and CDR2 FYNNEI. V was shortened by 8 bases and J by 0 bases, with 16 bases between the two germline ends. The CDR3 DNA follows: TGTGCCAGCTTTTGGACTGCTCAAATGAACACTGAAGCTTTCTTT. Translation: CASFWTAQMNTEAFF.

A note on this clone: The sample has other DNA sequences that encode this CDR3 too. CDR3 sequence: CASSPGQGQETQYF. The CDR3 region has the DNA TGTGCCAGTAGTCCCGGACAGGGGCAAGAGACCCAGTACTTC. The chain employs TRBV19 and TRBJ2-5; TRBD1 matches at 9 bases. The trim removed 5 bases at V and 2 bases at J, leaving 3 bases unmatched. The CDR3 contains 14 residues. Germline V gene lookup returns CDR1 LNHDA and CDR2 SQIVND (reference sequence).

The genes are TRBV10-3 and TRBJ1-1; 9 bases are shared with TRBD1. The length of the CDR3 is 16 residues. V shed 5 bases and J 4 bases; nucleotides not matched to a gene: 11. The germline V gene encodes CDR1 ENHRY and CDR2 SYGVKD. The DNA of the CDR3 is TGTGCCATCAGTAAGGGACAGGGCACGTTTAGCACTGAAGCTTTCTTT. Encoded protein: CAISKGQGTFSTEAFF.

The rearrangement links TRBV7-9 to TRBJ2-3, with unresolved D. CDR1 and CDR2 (germline): SEHNR, FQNEAQ (reference sequence). Trimming cost V 5 bases and J 6 bases, with 9 bases left between them. This CDR3 comprises 12 residues. The CDR3 coding sequence is TGTGCCAGCAGCCCCCGTCTGGATACGCAGTATTTT. Its translation is CASSPRLDTQYF.

The rearrangement joins TRBV6-5 to TRBJ1-1; no firm D call. Germline loops: CDR1 MNHEY, CDR2 SVGAGI. The V end lost 6 bases, the J end lost 3 bases, and 14 bases lay between the germline ends. There are 14 residues in the CDR3. CDR3 bases: TGTGCCAGCAGCAACCTAGGATGGGACACTGAAGCTTTCTTT. Translation gives CASSNLGWDTEAFF.

The chain uses TRBV28 and TRBJ1-4; D remains ambiguous. Germline CDR1 and CDR2: MDHEN and SYDVKM. V gave up 3 bases and J gave up 8 bases, with 4 bases separating them. CDR3 length: 11 amino acids. CDR3 amino acids: CASSFSEKLFF. In nucleotides, the CDR3 is TGTGCCAGCAGTTTCTCCGAAAAACTGTTTTTT.

The chain recombines TRBV9 with TRBJ2-2; 11 nucleotides match TRBD2. Germline CDR1 is SGDLS and CDR2 is YYNGEE. This CDR3 has 15 residues. V gave up 3 bases and J gave up 7 bases; unmatched junction bases: 5. CDR3 nucleotides: TGTGCCAGCAGCGCCCAGACTAGCGGGGTCGGGGAGCTGTTTTTT. Its translation: CASSAQTSGVGELFF.

The chain combines TRBV7-2 with TRBJ2-1; D unclear. Germline loops: CDR1 SGHTA, CDR2 FQGNSA. This CDR3 comprises 13 residues. The ends were cut back, 1 base at V and 6 bases at J, with 7 bases in the middle. CDR3 loop: CASSLGQVNEQFF. The CDR3 region has the DNA TGTGCCAGCAGCTTAGGCCAGGTCAATGAGCAGTTCTTC. The full variable domain, its missing parts supplied by reference TRBV7-2 and TRBJ2-1, is GAGVSQSPSNKVTEKGKDVELRCDPISGHTALYWYRQSLGQGLEFLIYFQGNSAPDKSGLPSDRFSAERTGGSVSTLTIQRTQQEDSAVYLCASSLGQVNEQFFGPGTRLTVL.

This clone occurred a few times. The rearrangement uses TRBV30 and TRBJ2-2; maybe TRBD2 (6 bases). The germline V and J ends were trimmed by 4 bases and 4 bases, with 22 bases remaining between them. The germline CDR1 and CDR2 sequences are GTSNPN and SVGIG (reference sequence). The CDR3 consists of 17 residues. The CDR3 region has the DNA TGTGCCTGGACACCGCGAAGGGACTCCGTATTCACCGGGGAGCTGTTTTTT. It is translated as CAWTPRRDSVFTGELFF.

The chain couples TRBV5-1 to TRBJ2-3; 7 nucleotides align to TRBD2. V shed 0 bases, J shed 6 bases, and the junction held 10 bases outside the gene matches. CDR1 is SGHRS and CDR2 is YFSETQ in the germline V gene. The CDR3 covers 16 residues. CDR3 region: CASSLEASGPQDTQYF. The CDR3 DNA sequence: TGCGCCAGCAGCTTGGAGGCTAGCGGACCCCAGGATACGCAGTATTTT.

This chain uses TRBV4-2 with TRBJ2-5, with 7 nucleotides matching TRBD2. The CDR3 loop spans 15 amino acids. V trimming: 1 base; J trimming: 5 bases; junction bases outside the gene matches: 7. The germline gives CDR1 LGHNA, CDR2 YNFKEQ. The CDR3 region is CASSQGAGEAETQYF. The CDR3 DNA sequence: TGTGCCAGCAGCCAAGGGGCGGGGGAGGCGGAGACCCAGTACTTC.

This chain uses TRBV9 with TRBJ2-3; a weak D match, TRBD1 (6 bases). The V gene lost 0 bases and the J gene lost 2 bases, with 16 bases spanning the gap. This CDR3 has 17 residues. Germline loops: CDR1 SGDLS, CDR2 YYNGEE. The CDR3 nucleotides read TGTGCCAGCAGCGTAGAGAGCAGGGGCTTTCACACAGATACGCAGTATTTT. Translating gives CASSVESRGFHTDTQYF.

The gene calls are TRBV27 and TRBJ1-2; D is possibly TRBD1 (6 bases). Germline V gives CDR1 MNHEY, CDR2 SMNVEV (reference sequence). The CDR3 contains 16 residues. Trimming left V 5 bases short and J 7 bases short, with 23 bases between. The CDR3 reads CASSDPGGATPGGYTF. DNA of the CDR3: TGTGCCAGCAGTGATCCGGGGGGGGCTACCCCGGGTGGCTACACCTTC.

J is TRBJ2-5 and V is TRBV7-3; 10 nucleotides agree with TRBD2. Germline CDR1 SGHTA, CDR2 FQGTGA. This CDR3 has 15 amino acids. Germline trimming cut 5 bases from V and 3 bases from J; bases unmatched to any gene: 6. The CDR3: CASSASGGVEETQYF. For the CDR3, the DNA is TGTGCCAGCAGCGCGAGCGGGGGGGTTGAAGAGACCCAGTACTTC.

This clone was recorded only once. This chain connects TRBV9 to TRBJ2-7, with TRBD1 matching 9 bases. Germline V gene lookup returns CDR1 SGDLS and CDR2 YYNGEE. The CDR3 is 16 residues long. The ends lost 0 bases at V and 1 base at J; junction bases unmatched: 5. The CDR3 protein is CASSVAGQGESYEQYF. The DNA for the CDR3 is TGTGCCAGCAGCGTAGCGGGACAGGGAGAGTCCTACGAGCAGTACTTC.

CDR3 in DNA: TGTGCCAGCAGTGCTCATAGCGGGGGGGCGTATGAGCAGTTCTTC. Amino acid sequence: CASSAHSGGAYEQFF. The chain combines TRBV6-4 with TRBJ2-1, with 11 bases aligning to TRBD2. V lost 4 bases, J lost 8 bases, and 7 bases stayed unmatched. This CDR3 is built from 15 residues. Germline V CDR1 and CDR2: MRHNA, SNTAGT.